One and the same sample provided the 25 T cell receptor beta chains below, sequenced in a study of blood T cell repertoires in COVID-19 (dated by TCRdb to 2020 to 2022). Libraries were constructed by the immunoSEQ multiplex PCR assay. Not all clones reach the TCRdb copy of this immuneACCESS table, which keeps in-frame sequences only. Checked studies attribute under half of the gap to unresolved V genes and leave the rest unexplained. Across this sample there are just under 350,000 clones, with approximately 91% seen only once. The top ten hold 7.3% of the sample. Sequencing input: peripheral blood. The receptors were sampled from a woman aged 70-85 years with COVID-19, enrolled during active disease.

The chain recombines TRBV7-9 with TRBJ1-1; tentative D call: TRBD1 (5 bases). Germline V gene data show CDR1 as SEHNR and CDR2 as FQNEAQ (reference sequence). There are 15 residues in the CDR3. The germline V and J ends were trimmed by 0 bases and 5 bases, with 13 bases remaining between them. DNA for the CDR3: TGTGCCAGCAGCTTAGCGCAGGGTGGAAAGACTGAAGCTTTCTTT. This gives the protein CASSLAQGGKTEAFF.

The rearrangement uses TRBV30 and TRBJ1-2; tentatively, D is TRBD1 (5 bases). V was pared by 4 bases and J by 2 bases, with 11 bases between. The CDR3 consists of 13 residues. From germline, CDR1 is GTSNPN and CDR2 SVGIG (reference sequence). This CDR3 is CAWMVDRNYGYTF. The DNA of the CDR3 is TGTGCCTGGATGGTTGACAGAAACTATGGCTACACCTTC.

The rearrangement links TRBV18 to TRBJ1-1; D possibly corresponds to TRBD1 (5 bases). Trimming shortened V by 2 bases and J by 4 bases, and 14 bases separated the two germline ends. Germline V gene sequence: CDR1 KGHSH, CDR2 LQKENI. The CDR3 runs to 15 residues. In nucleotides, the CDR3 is TGTGCCAGCTCACCATTGGGGGGGTCCGGCACTGAAGCTTTCTTT. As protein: CASSPLGGSGTEAFF.

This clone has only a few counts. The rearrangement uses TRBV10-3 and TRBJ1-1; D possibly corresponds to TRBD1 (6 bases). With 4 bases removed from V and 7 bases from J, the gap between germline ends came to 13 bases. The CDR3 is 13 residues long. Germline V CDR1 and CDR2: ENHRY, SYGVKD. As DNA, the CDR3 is TGTGCCATCAGTGCTTCAGGGGAAGGTGAAGCTTTCTTT. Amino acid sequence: CAISASGEGEAFF.

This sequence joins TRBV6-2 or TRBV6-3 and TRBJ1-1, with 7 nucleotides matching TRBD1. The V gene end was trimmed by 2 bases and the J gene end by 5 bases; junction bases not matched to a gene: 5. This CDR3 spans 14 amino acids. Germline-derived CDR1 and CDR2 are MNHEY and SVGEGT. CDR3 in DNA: TGTGCCAGCAGTTACACAGGGGCTCGAACTGAAGCTTTCTTT. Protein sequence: CASSYTGARTEAFF.

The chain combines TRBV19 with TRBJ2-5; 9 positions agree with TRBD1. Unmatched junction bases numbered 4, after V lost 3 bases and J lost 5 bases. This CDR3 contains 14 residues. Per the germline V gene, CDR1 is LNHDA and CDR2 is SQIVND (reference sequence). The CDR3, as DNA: TGTGCCAGTAGTATCGGGGACAGGGCGGAGACCCAGTACTTC. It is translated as CASSIGDRAETQYF.

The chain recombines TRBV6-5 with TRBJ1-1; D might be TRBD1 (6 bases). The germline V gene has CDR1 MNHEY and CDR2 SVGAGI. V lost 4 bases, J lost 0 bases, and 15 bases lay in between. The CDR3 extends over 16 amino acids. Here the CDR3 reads CASSFHAGTMNTEAFF. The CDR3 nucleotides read TGTGCCAGCAGTTTCCACGCCGGGACAATGAACACTGAAGCTTTCTTT.

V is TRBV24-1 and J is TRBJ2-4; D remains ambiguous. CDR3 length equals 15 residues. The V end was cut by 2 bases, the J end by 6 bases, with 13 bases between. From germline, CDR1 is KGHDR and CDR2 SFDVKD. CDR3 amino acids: CATSDSSSGVNIQYF. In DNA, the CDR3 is TGTGCCACCAGTGATTCCTCATCCGGTGTAAACATTCAGTACTTC.

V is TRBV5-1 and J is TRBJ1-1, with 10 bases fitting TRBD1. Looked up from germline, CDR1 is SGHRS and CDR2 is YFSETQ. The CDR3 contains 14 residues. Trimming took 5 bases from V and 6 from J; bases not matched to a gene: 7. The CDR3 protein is CASRMDRGTPEAFF. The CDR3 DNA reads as TGCGCCAGCAGGATGGACAGGGGGACGCCTGAAGCTTTCTTT.

CDR3 residues: CASSLSEGGAGNTIYF. Written as DNA, the CDR3 is TGTGCCAGCAGCCTGAGTGAGGGTGGAGCTGGAAACACCATATATTTT. The chain joins TRBV5-6 to TRBJ1-3; D gene unclear. Trimming cost V 4 bases and J 2 bases, with 16 bases left between them. The CDR3 loop spans 16 amino acids. Germline loops: CDR1 SGHDT, CDR2 YYEEEE.

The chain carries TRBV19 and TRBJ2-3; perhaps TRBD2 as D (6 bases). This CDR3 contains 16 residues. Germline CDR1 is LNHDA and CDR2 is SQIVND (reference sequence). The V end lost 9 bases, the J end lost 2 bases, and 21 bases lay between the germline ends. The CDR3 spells CASIDRGSFNTDTQYF. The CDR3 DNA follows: TGTGCCAGCATCGACCGGGGGTCCTTTAACACAGATACGCAGTATTTT.

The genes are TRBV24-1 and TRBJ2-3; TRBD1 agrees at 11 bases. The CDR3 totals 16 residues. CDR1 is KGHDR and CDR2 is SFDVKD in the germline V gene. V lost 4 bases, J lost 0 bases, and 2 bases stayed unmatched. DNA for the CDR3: TGTGCCACCAGTGACCGGGACAGGGGGAGCACAGATACGCAGTATTTT. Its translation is CATSDRDRGSTDTQYF.

The CDR3 reads CASSSRAGGPYEQYF. Here the CDR3 DNA reads TGTGCCAGCAGCTCAAGGGCGGGGGGGCCCTACGAGCAGTACTTC. The chain couples TRBV7-2 to TRBJ2-7; 9 bases agree with TRBD2. CDR1 is SGHTA, CDR2 FQGNSA, per germline. With V trimmed by 4 bases and J by 2 bases, 6 bases remained unmatched. The CDR3 spans 15 residues.

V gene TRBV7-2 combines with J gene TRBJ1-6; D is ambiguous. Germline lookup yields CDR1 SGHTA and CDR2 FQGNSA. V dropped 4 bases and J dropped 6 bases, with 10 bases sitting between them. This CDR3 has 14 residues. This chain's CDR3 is CASSWTVINSPLHF. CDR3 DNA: TGTGCCAGCAGCTGGACTGTAATTAATTCACCCCTCCACTTT.

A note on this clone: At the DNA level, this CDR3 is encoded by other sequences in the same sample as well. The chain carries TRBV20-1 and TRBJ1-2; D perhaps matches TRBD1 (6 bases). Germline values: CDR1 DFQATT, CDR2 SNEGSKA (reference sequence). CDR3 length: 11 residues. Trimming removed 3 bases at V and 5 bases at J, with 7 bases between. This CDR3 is CSASTGYGYTF. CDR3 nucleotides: TGCAGTGCTAGCACAGGGTATGGCTACACCTTC.

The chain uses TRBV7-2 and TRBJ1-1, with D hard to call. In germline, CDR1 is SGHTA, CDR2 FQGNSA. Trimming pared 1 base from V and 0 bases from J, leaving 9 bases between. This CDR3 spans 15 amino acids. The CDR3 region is CASSLGVRMNTEAFF. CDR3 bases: TGTGCCAGCAGCTTAGGGGTCAGGATGAACACTGAAGCTTTCTTT. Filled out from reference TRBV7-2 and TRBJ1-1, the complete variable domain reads GAGVSQSPSNKVTEKGKDVELRCDPISGHTALYWYRQSLGQGLEFLIYFQGNSAPDKSGLPSDRFSAERTGGSVSTLTIQRTQQEDSAVYLCASSLGVRMNTEAFFGQGTRLTVV.

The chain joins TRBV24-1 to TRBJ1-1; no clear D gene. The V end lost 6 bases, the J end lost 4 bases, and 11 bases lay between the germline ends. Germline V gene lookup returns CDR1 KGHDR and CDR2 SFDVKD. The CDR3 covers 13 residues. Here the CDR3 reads CATSHPPGTEAFF. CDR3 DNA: TGTGCCACCAGTCACCCCCCCGGCACTGAAGCTTTCTTT.

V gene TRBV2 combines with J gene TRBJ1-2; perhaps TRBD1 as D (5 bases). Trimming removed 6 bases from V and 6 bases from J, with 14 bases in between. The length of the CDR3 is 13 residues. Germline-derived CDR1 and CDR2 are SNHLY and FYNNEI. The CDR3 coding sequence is TGTGCCAGCAGCGGGGAGCGGGGGAATGGCTACACCTTC. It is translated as CASSGERGNGYTF.

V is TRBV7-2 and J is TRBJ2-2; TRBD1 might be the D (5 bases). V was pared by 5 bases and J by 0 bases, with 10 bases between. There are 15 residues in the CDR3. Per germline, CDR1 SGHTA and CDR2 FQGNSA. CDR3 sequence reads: CASSPPGSNTGELFF. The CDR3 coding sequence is TGTGCCAGCAGCCCCCCAGGGTCGAACACCGGGGAGCTGTTTTTT.

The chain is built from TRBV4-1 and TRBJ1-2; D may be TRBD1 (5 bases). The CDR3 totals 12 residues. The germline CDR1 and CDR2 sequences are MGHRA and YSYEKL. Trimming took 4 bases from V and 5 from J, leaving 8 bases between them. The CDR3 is CASSPGEYGYTF. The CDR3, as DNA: TGCGCCAGCAGCCCGGGGGAGTATGGCTACACCTTC.

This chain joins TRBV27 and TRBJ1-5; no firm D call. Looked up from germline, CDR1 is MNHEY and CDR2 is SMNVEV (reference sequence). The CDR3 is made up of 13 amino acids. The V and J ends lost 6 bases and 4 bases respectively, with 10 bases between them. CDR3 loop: CASSSGLNQPQHF. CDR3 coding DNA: TGTGCCAGCAGCTCAGGACTGAATCAGCCCCAGCATTTT.

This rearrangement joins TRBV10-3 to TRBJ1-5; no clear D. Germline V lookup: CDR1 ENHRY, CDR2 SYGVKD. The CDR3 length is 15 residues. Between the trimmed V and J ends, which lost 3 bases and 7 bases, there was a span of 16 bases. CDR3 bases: TGTGCCATCAGTGAACCCAGGAGGGTCGAGCAGCCCCAGCATTTT. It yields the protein CAISEPRRVEQPQHF.

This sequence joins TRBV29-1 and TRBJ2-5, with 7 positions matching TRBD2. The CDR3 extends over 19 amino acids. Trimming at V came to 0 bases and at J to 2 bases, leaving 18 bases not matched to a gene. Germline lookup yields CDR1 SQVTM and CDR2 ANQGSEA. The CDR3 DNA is TGCAGCGTTGAAGATTCTGACCCGAACAGCGGGGCTGTACAAGAGACCCAGTACTTC. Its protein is CSVEDSDPNSGAVQETQYF.

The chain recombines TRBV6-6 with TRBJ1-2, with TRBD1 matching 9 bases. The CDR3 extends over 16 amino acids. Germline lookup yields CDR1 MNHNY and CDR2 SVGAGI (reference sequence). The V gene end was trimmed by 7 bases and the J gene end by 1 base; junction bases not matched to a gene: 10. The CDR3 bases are TGTGCCAGCACCCTCGGAGGGGACAGGGATAACTATGGCTACACCTTC. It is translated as CASTLGGDRDNYGYTF.

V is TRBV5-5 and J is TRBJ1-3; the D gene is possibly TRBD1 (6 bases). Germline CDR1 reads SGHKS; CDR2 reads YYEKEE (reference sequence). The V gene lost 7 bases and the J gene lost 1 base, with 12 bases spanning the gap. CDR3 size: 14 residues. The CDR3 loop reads CASSTGSSGNTIYF. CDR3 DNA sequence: TGTGCCAGCTCAACAGGGTCGTCTGGAAACACCATATATTTT.